Shown below are 4 T cell receptor beta chains from a single sample sequenced in a study of blood T cells in healthy people across ages. A second 7 to 11 cycle PCR used barcoded and J-beta primers. TCRdb re-called the 5' RACE reads through MiXCR, storing one row per CDR3 protein. This table holds 1.6 million or so distinct CDR3 sequences, about 35% found once. Material for sequencing was blood. These receptors all stem from a woman in her 30s in good health.

This clonotype was seen a single time. The V gene is TRBV15, the J gene TRBJ1-5, with 7 bases lining up with TRBD1. CDR3 length equals 17 residues. Germline loops: CDR1 LNHNV, CDR2 YYDKDF (reference sequence). V was clipped by 2 bases and J by 0 bases; unmatched bases: 7. Written as DNA, the CDR3 is TGTGCCACCAGCAGATTTATCGACAGGGATAGCAATCAGCCCCAGCATTTT. Amino acid sequence: CATSRFIDRDSNQPQHF.

This chain connects TRBV20-1 to TRBJ2-1; D possibly corresponds to TRBD2 (6 bases). The CDR3 is 15 amino acids. V lost 3 bases and J 0 bases, leaving 12 bases between the germline ends. Germline assignment: CDR1 DFQATT and CDR2 SNEGSKA (reference sequence). The CDR3 region is CSARERLVSYNEQFF. Written as DNA, the CDR3 is TGCAGTGCTAGGGAAAGACTAGTCTCCTACAATGAGCAGTTCTTC.

The rearrangement links TRBV6-1 to TRBJ2-2; unclear D gene. The CDR3 consists of 14 residues. Per the germline V gene, CDR1 is MNHNS and CDR2 is SASEGT. Trimming cost V 1 base and J 3 bases, with 6 bases left between them. CDR3 amino acids: CASSEVGYTGELFF. The CDR3, as DNA: TGTGCCAGCAGTGAAGTGGGGTACACCGGGGAGCTGTTTTTT.

This rearrangement joins TRBV20-1 to TRBJ1-4; D ambiguous. Deletions cut 2 bases from V and 10 bases from J, with 17 bases between. Germline V CDR1 and CDR2: DFQATT, SNEGSKA (reference sequence). The CDR3 length is 14 residues. In DNA, the CDR3 is TGCAGTGCTAGAAGGCAGCCCTTCCATGGAAAACTGTTTTTT. Protein sequence: CSARRQPFHGKLFF.